The 17 T cell receptor beta chains given below trace back to one sample, sequenced in a study of T cell responses to AZD1222 COVID-19 vaccine. Profiling relied on immunoSEQ multiplex PCR, and the TCRdb table lists in-frame clones only, not all of them. The repertoire includes 75,000 to 90,000 clones, around 93% of them detected once, and less than 35% sits in the top ten. The source material was peripheral blood, sampled 28 days after the second AZD1222 dose. These receptor sequences come from an adult who received the AZD1222 COVID-19 vaccine.

This chain joins TRBV3-1 (or the pseudogene TRBV3-2) and TRBJ2-5, with TRBD2 matching over 8 bases. Germline assignment: CDR1 LGHDT and CDR2 YNNKEL (reference sequence). The CDR3 spans 17 residues. With 1 base clipped from V and 2 bases from J, the junction kept 9 bases outside the gene matches. The CDR3 region is CASSQASGGREQETQYF. CDR3 in DNA: TGTGCCAGCAGCCAAGCAAGCGGGGGAAGGGAACAAGAGACCCAGTACTTC.

The chain links TRBV10-3 to TRBJ1-2; TRBD1 matches 12 bases. With V trimmed by 3 bases and J by 3 bases, 8 bases remained unmatched. The CDR3 totals 17 residues. Germline loops: CDR1 ENHRY, CDR2 SYGVKD. CDR3 sequence (DNA): TGTGCCATCAGTGACTACGGGACAGGGGGCGTCGACTATGGCTACACCTTC. This codes for CAISDYGTGGVDYGYTF.

This clone was recorded once. The V gene is TRBV15, the J gene TRBJ2-5; either TRBD1 or TRBD2 may supply D (7 bases each). Per the germline V gene, CDR1 is LNHNV and CDR2 is YYDKDF (reference sequence). This CDR3 is 16 amino acids long. Trimming removed 1 base from V and 2 bases from J, with 14 bases in between. CDR3 protein: CATSRVRGTAQETQYF. The CDR3 coding sequence is TGTGCCACCAGCAGAGTGCGGGGGACAGCTCAAGAGACCCAGTACTTC.

V and J are TRBV30 and TRBJ1-2, with TRBD1 matching 9 bases. In germline, CDR1 is GTSNPN, CDR2 SVGIG (reference sequence). The CDR3 is made up of 13 amino acids. V lost 5 bases to trimming and J lost 5 bases; unmatched junction nucleotides: 6. The CDR3 protein is CAWATGQGYGYTF. DNA for the CDR3: TGTGCCTGGGCCACGGGACAGGGTTATGGCTACACCTTC.

This clone appeared once. The chain couples TRBV6-5 to TRBJ1-6; D perhaps matches TRBD1 (6 bases). The CDR3 is made up of 16 amino acids. Trimming shortened V by 0 bases and J by 10 bases, and 16 bases separated the two germline ends. The germline V gene encodes CDR1 MNHEY and CDR2 SVGAGI. CDR3 DNA: TGTGCCAGCAGTTACTCATTTCAGGGGACGGGGTCACCCCTCCACTTT. Translation: CASSYSFQGTGSPLHF.

V gene TRBV18 combines with J gene TRBJ1-4; no firm D call. CDR3 size: 14 residues. CDR1 KGHSH and CDR2 LQKENI come from the germline V gene. With 2 bases removed from V and 2 bases from J, the gap between germline ends came to 6 bases. CDR3 coding DNA: TGTGCCAGCTCACCAGGGCGTACTAATGAAAAACTGTTTTTT. The encoded protein is CASSPGRTNEKLFF.

This clone appeared a few times. The chain links TRBV12-5 to TRBJ2-5; 8 bases align to TRBD2. Germline-derived CDR1 and CDR2 are LGHNT and FRNRAP. The V and J ends lost 3 bases and 5 bases, in that order; junction bases with no gene match: 8. This CDR3 is built from 15 residues. CDR3 protein: CASGLYAGGAETQYF. The CDR3 DNA is TGTGCTAGTGGTTTATACGCGGGAGGTGCGGAGACCCAGTACTTC. Looking up the rest from reference TRBV12-5 and TRBJ2-5 gives the full variable domain: DARVTQTPRHKVTEMGQEVTMRCQPILGHNTVFWYRQTMMQGLELLAYFRNRAPLDDSGMPKDRFSAEMPDATLATLKIQPSEPRDSAVYFCASGLYAGGAETQYFGPGTRLLVL.

The rearrangement joins TRBV7-2 to TRBJ1-4; possible D gene TRBD1, 5 bases. The germline V gene has CDR1 SGHTA and CDR2 FQGNSA. There are 16 residues in the CDR3. Trimming stripped 4 bases from V and 4 bases from J, with 16 bases between. In DNA form, the CDR3 reads TGTGCCAGCAGCTGGGACCCGACCTGGGGTAATGAAAAACTGTTTTTT. Residues: CASSWDPTWGNEKLFF. The full variable domain, rest sourced from reference TRBV7-2 and TRBJ1-4, is GAGVSQSPSNKVTEKGKDVELRCDPISGHTALYWYRQSLGQGLEFLIYFQGNSAPDKSGLPSDRFSAERTGGSVSTLTIQRTQQEDSAVYLCASSWDPTWGNEKLFFGSGTQLSVL.

In its sample, this clone was seen once. The chain couples TRBV6-1 to TRBJ2-1; a possible D gene is TRBD1 (6 bases). The germline V and J ends were trimmed by 2 bases and 9 bases, with 11 bases remaining between them. CDR1 and CDR2 (germline): MNHNS, SASEGT. The length of the CDR3 is 13 residues. DNA for the CDR3: TGTGCCAGCAGTGAATTCAGGGGCCGTGAGCAGTTCTTC. This sequence encodes CASSEFRGREQFF.

This chain links TRBV3-1 (or the pseudogene TRBV3-2) with TRBJ2-1, with 7 bases aligning to TRBD1. This CDR3 region has 11 residues. Germline trimming cut 5 bases from V and 10 bases from J; bases unmatched to any gene: 2. Germline V lookup: CDR1 LGHDT, CDR2 YNNKEL (reference sequence). The CDR3: CASSSRGEQFF. The CDR3 nucleotides are TGTGCCAGCAGCAGCAGGGGGGAGCAGTTCTTC.

The rearrangement joins TRBV7-2 to TRBJ1-3; 9 bases are a match to TRBD1. This CDR3 is 15 amino acids long. Per germline, CDR1 SGHTA and CDR2 FQGNSA. The V gene end was trimmed by 3 bases and the J gene end by 2 bases; junction bases not matched to a gene: 2. CDR3 loop: CASSFNRGPGNTIYF. CDR3 in DNA: TGTGCCAGCAGCTTCAACAGGGGGCCTGGAAACACCATATATTTT.

The chain carries TRBV7-3 and TRBJ2-2; perhaps TRBD1 as D (5 bases). Germline V gene sequence: CDR1 SGHTA, CDR2 FQGTGA. The CDR3 length is 12 residues. The V end was cut by 6 bases, the J end by 5 bases, with 7 bases between. CDR3 in DNA: TGTGCCAGCAGTCGACAGACCGGGGAGCTGTTTTTT. Translating gives CASSRQTGELFF.

J is TRBJ2-1 and V is TRBV7-6, with 8 nucleotides matching TRBD2. The trim removed 1 base at V and 6 bases at J, leaving 11 bases unmatched. Germline V gene data show CDR1 as SGHVS and CDR2 as FNYEAQ. This CDR3 has 17 residues. The CDR3 coding sequence is TGTGCCAGCAGCTTAGATAGTGGGGTAGCGGGGATCAATGAGCAGTTCTTC. Translated: CASSLDSGVAGINEQFF.

The chain links TRBV5-1 to TRBJ2-5, with a possible D match to TRBD1 (7 bases). The CDR3 sequence is 17 residues long. Germline V CDR1 and CDR2: SGHRS, YFSETQ. Trimming removed 0 bases at V and 3 bases at J, with 18 bases between. CDR3: CASSLVPLQGGEETQYF. Written as DNA, the CDR3 is TGCGCCAGCAGCTTGGTACCCCTCCAGGGGGGAGAAGAGACCCAGTACTTC.

The chain couples TRBV5-1 to TRBJ2-3; 10 nucleotides agree with TRBD2. V shed 4 bases, J shed 1 base, and the junction held 9 bases outside the gene matches. CDR3 length: 17 residues. Germline V gives CDR1 SGHRS, CDR2 YFSETQ. As DNA, the CDR3 is TGCGCCAGCAGCGGGATTAGCGGGAGGCGGGGCACAGATACGCAGTATTTT. It yields the protein CASSGISGRRGTDTQYF. The full variable domain, completed using reference TRBV5-1 and TRBJ2-3, is KAGVTQTPRYLIKTRGQQVTLSCSPISGHRSVSWYQQTPGQGLQFLFEYFSETQRNKGNFPGRFSGRQFSNSRSEMNVSTLELGDSALYLCASSGISGRRGTDTQYFGPGTRLTVL.

The CDR3 DNA sequence: TGTGCCAGCAGCTTGGGACAGGGGTACGGGGCCAACGTCCTGACTTTC. Its translation is CASSLGQGYGANVLTF. The rearrangement links TRBV5-4 to TRBJ2-6; TRBD1 matches 8 bases. With 0 bases clipped from V and 4 bases from J, the junction kept 3 bases outside the gene matches. The germline V gene encodes CDR1 SGHNT and CDR2 YYREEE (reference sequence). The CDR3 is 16 residues long. Combining the CDR3 with reference TRBV5-4 and TRBJ2-6 gives the whole variable domain ETGVTQSPTHLIKTRGQQVTLRCSSQSGHNTVSWYQQALGQGPQFIFQYYREEENGRGNFPPRFSGLQFPNYSSELNVNALELDDSALYLCASSLGQGYGANVLTFGAGSRLTVL.

The chain is built from TRBV5-4 and TRBJ2-3, with 16 nucleotides matching TRBD2. The CDR3 contains 18 residues. Germline V gene sequence: CDR1 SGHNT, CDR2 YYREEE (reference sequence). Trimming cost V 5 bases and J 3 bases; bases outside gene matches: 9. CDR3 DNA sequence: TGTGCCAGCAGTAAGGGACTAGCGGGAGGGCCGTCGACAGATACGCAGTATTTT. Protein product: CASSKGLAGGPSTDTQYF.